Listed below are T cell receptor beta chains from one sample, sequenced in a study of T cell responses to AZD1222 COVID-19 vaccine. Here immunoSEQ multiplex PCR was the method, and the copy in TCRdb shows in-frame clones only, minus some. The sample lists some 74,000 clones, 75% to 85% seen once, with 20% to 25% in the top ten. Sequenced here: peripheral blood, sampled on day 0 of AZD1222 vaccination. The receptors originated from an adult in good health. CDR3s include the opening cysteine and the closing phenylalanine or tryptophan.

j_call,v_call,cdr3_aa
TRBJ2-3,TRBV6-5,CASSLQGGTDTQYF
TRBJ2-1,TRBV11-2,CASSLDISGRANEQFF
TRBJ2-7,TRBV19,CASSREAGGTYEQYF
TRBJ2-3,TRBV19,CASSNGQVTTDTQYF
TRBJ2-1,TRBV3-1/TRBV3-2,CASSPTSGPYNEQFF
TRBJ2-1,TRBV29-1,CSVGQHYNEQFF
TRBJ2-3,TRBV11-2,CASSSYLTSRTDTQYF
TRBJ2-7,TRBV7-8,CASSLRTGLSYEQYF
TRBJ2-1,TRBV2,CASRGVRTGENNEQFF
TRBJ2-1,TRBV19,CASSRASGSFNEQFF
TRBJ1-1,TRBV6-2/TRBV6-3,CASSPGSRHLINTEAFF
TRBJ2-5,TRBV10-1,CASSAQGFPETQYF
TRBJ1-5,TRBV11-2,CASSRGGNQPQHF
TRBJ2-2,TRBV19,CASSIESGGIGELFF
TRBJ1-2,TRBV5-1,CASSLEGGNYGYTF
TRBJ2-3,TRBV7-9,CASSLGVEVNTDTQYF
TRBJ2-3,TRBV20-1,CSAGDHTQYF
TRBJ1-1,TRBV14,CASSQSANTEAFF
TRBJ2-7,TRBV7-6,CASSPVDEQYF